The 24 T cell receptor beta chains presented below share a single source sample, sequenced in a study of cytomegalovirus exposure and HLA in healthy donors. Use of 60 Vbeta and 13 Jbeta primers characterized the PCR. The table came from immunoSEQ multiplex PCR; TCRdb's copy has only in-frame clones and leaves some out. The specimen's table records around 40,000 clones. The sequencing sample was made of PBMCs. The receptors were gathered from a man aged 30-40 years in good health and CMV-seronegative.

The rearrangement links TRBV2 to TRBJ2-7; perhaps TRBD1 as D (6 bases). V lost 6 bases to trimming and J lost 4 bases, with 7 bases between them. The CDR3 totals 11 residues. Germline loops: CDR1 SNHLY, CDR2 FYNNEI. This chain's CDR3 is CASRDRYEQYF. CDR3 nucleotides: TGTGCCAGCAGGGACAGATACGAGCAGTACTTC. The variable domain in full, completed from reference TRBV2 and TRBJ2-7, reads EPEVTQTPSHQVTQMGQEVILRCVPISNHLYFYWYRQILGQKVEFLVSFYNNEISEKSEIFDDQFSVERPDGSNFTLKIRSTKLEDSAMYFCASRDRYEQYFGPGTRLTVT.

CDR3 nucleotides: TGCGCCAGCAGCCCGAGAAGGGGGGGTAGCTATGGCTACACCTTC. Amino acids: CASSPRRGGSYGYTF. The chain combines TRBV4-1 with TRBJ1-2; TRBD1 is a possible D gene (6 bases). The CDR3 contains 15 residues. The V end lost 4 bases, the J end lost 4 bases, and 16 bases lay between the germline ends. CDR1 and CDR2 (germline): MGHRA, YSYEKL.

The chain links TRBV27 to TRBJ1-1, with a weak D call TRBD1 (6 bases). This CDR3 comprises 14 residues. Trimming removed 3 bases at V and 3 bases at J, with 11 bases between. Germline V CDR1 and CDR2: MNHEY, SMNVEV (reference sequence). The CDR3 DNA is TGTGCCAGCAGTTTTACAGGGCGGGACACTGAAGCTTTCTTT. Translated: CASSFTGRDTEAFF.

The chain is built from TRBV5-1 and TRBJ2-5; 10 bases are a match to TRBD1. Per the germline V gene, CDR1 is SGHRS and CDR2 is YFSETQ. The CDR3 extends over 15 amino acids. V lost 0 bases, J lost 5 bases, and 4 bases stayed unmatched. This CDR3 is CASSLGQGAGETQYF. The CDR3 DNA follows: TGCGCCAGCAGCTTGGGACAGGGGGCTGGGGAGACCCAGTACTTC.

CDR3 in DNA: TGTGCCAGCAGCTACCCGGGACAGGGACGGCAAGGCTACACCTTC. Translation: CASSYPGQGRQGYTF. The chain is built from TRBV7-8 and TRBJ1-2; 9 bases match TRBD1. Per the germline V gene, CDR1 is SGHVS and CDR2 is FQNEAQ. The CDR3 length is 15 residues. The ends lost 4 bases at V and 8 bases at J; junction bases unmatched: 11.

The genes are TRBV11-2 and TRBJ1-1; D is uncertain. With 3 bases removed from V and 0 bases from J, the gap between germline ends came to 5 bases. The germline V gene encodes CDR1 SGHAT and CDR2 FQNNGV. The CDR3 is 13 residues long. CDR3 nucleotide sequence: TGTGCCAGCAGCTTGGAGATGAACACTGAAGCTTTCTTT. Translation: CASSLEMNTEAFF.

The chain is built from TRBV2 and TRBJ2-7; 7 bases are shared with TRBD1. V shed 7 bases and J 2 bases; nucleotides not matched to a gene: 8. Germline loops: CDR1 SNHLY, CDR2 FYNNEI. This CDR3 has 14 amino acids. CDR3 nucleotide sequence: TGTGCCAGCACCTCGGACAGGAGGACCTACGAGCAGTACTTC. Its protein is CASTSDRRTYEQYF.

Here the CDR3 reads CASSQDPGTGYGYTF. CDR3 DNA: TGTGCCAGCAGCCAAGATCCCGGGACAGGCTATGGCTACACCTTC. V gene TRBV14 combines with J gene TRBJ1-2, with 8 bases lining up with TRBD1. This CDR3 spans 15 amino acids. V lost 0 bases and J lost 4; bases outside the gene matches: 4. Germline lookup yields CDR1 SGHDN and CDR2 FVKESK.

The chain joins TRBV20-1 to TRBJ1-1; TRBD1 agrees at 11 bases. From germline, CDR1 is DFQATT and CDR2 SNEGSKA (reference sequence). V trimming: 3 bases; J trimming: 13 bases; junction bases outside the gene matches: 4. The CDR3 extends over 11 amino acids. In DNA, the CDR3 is TGCAGTGCTAGGGACAGGGGGCCGGTTTTCTTT. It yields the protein CSARDRGPVFF.

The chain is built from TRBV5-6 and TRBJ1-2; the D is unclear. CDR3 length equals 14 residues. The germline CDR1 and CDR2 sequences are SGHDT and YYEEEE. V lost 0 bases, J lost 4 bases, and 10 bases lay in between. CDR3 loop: CASSLALQAYGYTF. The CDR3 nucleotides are TGTGCCAGCAGCTTGGCTTTGCAGGCCTATGGCTACACCTTC.

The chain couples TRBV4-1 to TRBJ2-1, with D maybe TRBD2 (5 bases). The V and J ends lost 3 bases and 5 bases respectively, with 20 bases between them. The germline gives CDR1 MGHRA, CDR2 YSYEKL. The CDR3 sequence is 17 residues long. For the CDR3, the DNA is TGCGCCAGCAGCCAGATCCCCCCCCCGGGATCCGACAATGAGCAGTTCTTC. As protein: CASSQIPPPGSDNEQFF.

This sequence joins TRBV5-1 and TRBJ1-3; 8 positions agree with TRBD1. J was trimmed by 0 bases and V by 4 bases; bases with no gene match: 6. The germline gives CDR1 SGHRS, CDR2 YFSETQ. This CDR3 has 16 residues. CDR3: CASSPQDRASGNTIYF. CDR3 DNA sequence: TGCGCCAGCAGCCCCCAGGACAGGGCCTCTGGAAACACCATATATTTT.

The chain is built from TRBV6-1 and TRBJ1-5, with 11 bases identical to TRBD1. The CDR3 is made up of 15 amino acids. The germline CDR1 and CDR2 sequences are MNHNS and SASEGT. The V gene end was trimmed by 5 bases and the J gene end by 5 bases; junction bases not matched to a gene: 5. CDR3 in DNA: TGTGCCAGCAGTTGGACAGGGGGCTTGGATCAGCCCCAGCATTTT. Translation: CASSWTGGLDQPQHF.

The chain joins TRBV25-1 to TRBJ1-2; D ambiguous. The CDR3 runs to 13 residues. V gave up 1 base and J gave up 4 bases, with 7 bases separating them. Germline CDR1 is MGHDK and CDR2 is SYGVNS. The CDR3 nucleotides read TGTGCCAGCAGTGAATCGGCGGTCTATGGCTACACCTTC. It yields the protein CASSESAVYGYTF.

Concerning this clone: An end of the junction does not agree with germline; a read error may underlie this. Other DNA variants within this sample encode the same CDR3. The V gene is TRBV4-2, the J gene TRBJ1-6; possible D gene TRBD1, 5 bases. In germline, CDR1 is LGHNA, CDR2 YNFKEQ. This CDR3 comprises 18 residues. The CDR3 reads CASSLGAKRGSYNSPLHF. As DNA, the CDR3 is TGTGCCAGCAGCCTTGGGGCGAAAAGGGGATCCTATAATTCACCCCTACACTTT.

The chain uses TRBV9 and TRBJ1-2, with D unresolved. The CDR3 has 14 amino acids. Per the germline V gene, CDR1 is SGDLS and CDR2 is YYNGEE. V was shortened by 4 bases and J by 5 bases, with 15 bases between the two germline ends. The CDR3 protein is CASSNPRDYYGYTF. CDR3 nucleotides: TGTGCCAGCAGCAACCCTCGGGATTATTATGGCTACACCTTC. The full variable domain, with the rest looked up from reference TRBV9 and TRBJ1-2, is DSGVTQTPKHLITATGQRVTLRCSPRSGDLSVYWYQQSLDQGLQFLIQYYNGEERAKGNILERFSAQQFPDLHSELNLSSLELGDSALYFCASSNPRDYYGYTFGSGTRLTVV.

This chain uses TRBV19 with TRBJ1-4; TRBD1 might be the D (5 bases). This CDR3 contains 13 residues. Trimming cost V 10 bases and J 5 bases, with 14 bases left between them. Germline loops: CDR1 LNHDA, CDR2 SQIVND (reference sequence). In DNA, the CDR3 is TGTGCCACTGAGGGGAGGTCAAATGAAAAACTGTTTTTT. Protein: CATEGRSNEKLFF.

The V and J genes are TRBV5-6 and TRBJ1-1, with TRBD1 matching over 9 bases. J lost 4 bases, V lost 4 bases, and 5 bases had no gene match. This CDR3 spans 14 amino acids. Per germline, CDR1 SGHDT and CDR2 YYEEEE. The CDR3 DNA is TGTGCCAGCAGCCGGGACAGGGCGAGCACTGAAGCTTTCTTT. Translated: CASSRDRASTEAFF.

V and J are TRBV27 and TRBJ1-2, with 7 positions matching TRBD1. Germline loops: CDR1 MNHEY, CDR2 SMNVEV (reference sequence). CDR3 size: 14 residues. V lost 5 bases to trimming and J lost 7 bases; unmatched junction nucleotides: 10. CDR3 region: CASSHAGGSGGYTF. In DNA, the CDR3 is TGTGCCAGCAGTCACGCAGGGGGTTCAGGTGGCTACACCTTC.

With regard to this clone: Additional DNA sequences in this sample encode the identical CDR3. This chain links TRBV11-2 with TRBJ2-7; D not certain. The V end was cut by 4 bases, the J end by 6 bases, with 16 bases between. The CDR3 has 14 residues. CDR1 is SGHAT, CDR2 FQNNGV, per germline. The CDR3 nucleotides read TGTGCCAGCAGCTCCCTATTAACGGGTGTCGAGCAGTACTTC. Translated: CASSSLLTGVEQYF.

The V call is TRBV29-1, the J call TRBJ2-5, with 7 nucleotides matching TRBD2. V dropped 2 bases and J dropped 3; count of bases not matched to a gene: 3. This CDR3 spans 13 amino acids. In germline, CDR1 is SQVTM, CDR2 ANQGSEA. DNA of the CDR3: TGCAGCGTTGAAAGGCTAGCGGAAGAGACCCAGTACTTC. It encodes CSVERLAEETQYF.

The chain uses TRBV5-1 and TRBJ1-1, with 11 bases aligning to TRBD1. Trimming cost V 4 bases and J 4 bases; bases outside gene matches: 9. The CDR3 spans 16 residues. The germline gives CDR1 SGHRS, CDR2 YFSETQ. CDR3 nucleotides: TGCGCCAGCAGCAACGGACAGGGGGCGGGCGGCACTGAAGCTTTCTTT. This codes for CASSNGQGAGGTEAFF.

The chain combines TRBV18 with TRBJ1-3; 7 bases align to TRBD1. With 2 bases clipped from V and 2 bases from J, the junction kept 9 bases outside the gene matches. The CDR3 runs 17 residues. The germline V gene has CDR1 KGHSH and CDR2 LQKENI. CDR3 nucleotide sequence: TGTGCCAGCTCACCAAAAACCGCAGGGGGAACTGGAAACACCATATATTTT. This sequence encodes CASSPKTAGGTGNTIYF.

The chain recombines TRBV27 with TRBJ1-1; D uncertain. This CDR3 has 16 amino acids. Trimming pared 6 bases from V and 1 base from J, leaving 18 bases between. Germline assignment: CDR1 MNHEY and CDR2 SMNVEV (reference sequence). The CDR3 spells CASRQTTIISNTEAFF. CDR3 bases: TGTGCCAGCAGACAAACCACAATTATATCGAACACTGAAGCTTTCTTT.